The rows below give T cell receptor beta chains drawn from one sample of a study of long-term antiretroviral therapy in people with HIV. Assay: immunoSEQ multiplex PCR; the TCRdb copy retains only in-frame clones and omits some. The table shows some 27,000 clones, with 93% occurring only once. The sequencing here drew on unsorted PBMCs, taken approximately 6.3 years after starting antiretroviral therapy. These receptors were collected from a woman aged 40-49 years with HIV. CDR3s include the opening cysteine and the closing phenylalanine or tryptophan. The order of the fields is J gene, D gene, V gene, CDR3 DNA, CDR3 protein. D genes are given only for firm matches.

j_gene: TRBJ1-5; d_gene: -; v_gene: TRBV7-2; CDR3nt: TGTGCCAGCAGCTTAACAACGGGGGGCAATAGCAATCAGCCCCAGCATTTT; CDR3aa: CASSLTTGGNSNQPQHF
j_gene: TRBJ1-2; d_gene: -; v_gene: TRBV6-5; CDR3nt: TGTGCCAGCAGTTACGGACCCGCCTTAGATACCTATGGCTACACCTTC; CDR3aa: CASSYGPALDTYGYTF
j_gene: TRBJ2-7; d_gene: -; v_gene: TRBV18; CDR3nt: TGTGCCAGCTCACCCCAGGGTGGGGTCGAGCAGTACTTC; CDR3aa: CASSPQGGVEQYF
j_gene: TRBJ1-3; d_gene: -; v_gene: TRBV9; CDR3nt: TGTGCCAGCAGCGTAGCTAACCGATTCTCTGGAAACACCATATATTTT; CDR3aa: CASSVANRFSGNTIYF
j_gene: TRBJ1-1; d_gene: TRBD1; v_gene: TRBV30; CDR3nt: TGTGCCTGGGCGACAGGGTGGGGGGGAGCTTTCTTT; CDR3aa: CAWATGWGGAFF
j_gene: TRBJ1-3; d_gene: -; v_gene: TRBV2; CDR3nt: TGTGCCAGCAACGCGGACTCTGGAAACACCATATATTTT; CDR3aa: CASNADSGNTIYF
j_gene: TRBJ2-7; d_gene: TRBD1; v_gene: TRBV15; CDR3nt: TGTGCCACCAGCCCGGGACAGGGGCCCTACGAGCAGTACTTC; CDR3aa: CATSPGQGPYEQYF
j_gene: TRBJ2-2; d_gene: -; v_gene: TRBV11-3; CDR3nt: TGTGCCAGCAGCTTAGTCACAGGCCCCGGGGAGCTGTTTTTT; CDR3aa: CASSLVTGPGELFF
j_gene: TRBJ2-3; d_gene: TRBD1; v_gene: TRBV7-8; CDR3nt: TGTGCCAGCAGCACTCGACAGGGTGCAACAGATACGCAGTATTTT; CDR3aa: CASSTRQGATDTQYF
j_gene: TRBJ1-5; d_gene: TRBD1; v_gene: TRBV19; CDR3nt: TGTGCCAGTACCCCGACAGGGAATCAGCCCCAGCATTTT; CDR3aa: CASTPTGNQPQHF